A selection of T cell receptor beta chains follows, all from one sample in a study of shared clonotypes between healthy human individuals. Sequencing used immunoSEQ multiplex PCR; TCRdb keeps in-frame clones, though not all of them. Of about 480,000 clones in the sample, over 75% were seen once. The sample consisted of PBMCs. These receptor sequences come from a woman between 35 and 50 years old in good health. Some clones in this sample may be carry-over from other donors' samples. The conserved cysteine and the conserved F or W are not part of the CDR3 here.

j_gene,v_gene,CDR3aa
TRBJ2-1,TRBV20-1,SALGPEQF
TRBJ1-4,TRBV4-1,ASSQGRAGLSRGANEKLF
TRBJ1-1,TRBV7-9,ASSLGGQGRTEAF
TRBJ2-7,TRBV18,ASSPMTETYEQY
TRBJ2-7,TRBV5-1,ASNPQGMAYEQY
TRBJ2-2,TRBV5-1,ASSWGTSGSRTGELF
TRBJ2-5,TRBV6-5,ASSYSILTDGETQY
TRBJ2-1,TRBV10-3,AISATQHNEQF
TRBJ2-7,TRBV18,ASSSGTGGYEQY
TRBJ2-5,TRBV7-2,ASSLVVGSGETQY
TRBJ2-5,TRBV18,ASSLPKGSETQY
TRBJ1-4,TRBV11-2,ASSPRTGTNEKLF
TRBJ2-3,TRBV7-3,ASSPRANTPDTQY
TRBJ2-7,TRBV7-2,ASSLFASGRWEQY
TRBJ1-5,TRBV6-1,ASSGASTPGQGIDQPQH
TRBJ1-2,TRBV30,AWSVTGNNGYT
TRBJ1-4,TRBV28,ASSEHATNEKLF
TRBJ1-4,TRBV4-2,ASSQDDQPNEKLF
TRBJ2-7,TRBV5-4,ASSLAGGGGPLEQY
TRBJ2-3,TRBV5-4,ASSVDGDTQY
TRBJ2-1,TRBV5-1,ASTSGGLAGTNEQF
TRBJ1-1,TRBV18,ASSPRTDTEAF
TRBJ1-2,TRBV5-1,ASTPQVGNVGYT
TRBJ2-3,TRBV4-3,ASSQVGGGMGDTQY
TRBJ1-4,TRBV6-1,ASSEGTGGSEKLF
TRBJ2-5,TRBV19,ASRIRGQHEETQY
TRBJ2-1,TRBV6-5,ASSYSWDYSRNEQF
TRBJ2-3,TRBV28,ASSSSAGGPSTDTQY
TRBJ2-4,TRBV4-1,ASSQHAPGLDGSIQY
TRBJ1-2,TRBV6-5,ASSYHRDRDYGYT
TRBJ2-7,TRBV4-1,ASSSQDRGIYEQY
TRBJ1-1,TRBV6-5,ASSRRTNTEAF
TRBJ1-5,TRBV19,ASSILVGGNQPQH